This TCR beta chain was sequenced during a study of technical replicates of blood from a handful of donors (dated by TCRdb to the late 2010s). Concerning this clone: Its antigen specificity is not known. There are no base qualities to consult, and no much larger clone falls within one base.

V is cut by 0 bases and J by 8 bases, and the space between the germline ends is 17 bases. CDR1 SGHNT and CDR2 YYREEE were looked up in the germline V gene (reference sequence). The CDR3 sequence holds 15 residues, the cysteine and phenylalanine included. Here the CDR3 DNA is all that survives: 45 bases in frame from base 1. The library came from the immunoSEQ multiplex PCR assay. TCRdb re-hosts the immuneACCESS table, in-frame sequences only. Its copies lack some clones; in the studies checked, an unresolved V gene accounts for under half of them, and the cause for the rest is not known. In all, the sample holds approximately 44,000 clones, and around 96% of those were seen once. About 0.4% of the sample is held by the ten biggest clonotypes.

Recombination joined TRBV5-4 with TRBJ1-2; the D gene lacks a confident call. Sequencing used T cells isolated from PBMCs. The sequence was collected from a human donor in good health. The CDR3 region: CASSLDIALVQGYTF. In nucleotides, the sequence is TGTGCCAGCAGCTTGGATATTGCGCTCGTACAGGGCTACACCTTC. The full variable domain, with segments outside the CDR3 supplied by the reference TRBV5-4 and TRBJ1-2 proteins, appears as ETGVTQSPTHLIKTRGQQVTLRCSSQSGHNTVSWYQQALGQGPQFIFQYYREEENGRGNFPPRFSGLQFPNYSSELNVNALELDDSALYLCASSLDIALVQGYTFGSGTRLTVV.